The T cell receptor beta chain described here comes from a study of T cell clones after liver transplantation. The method was immunoSEQ multiplex PCR; TCRdb's version includes in-frame clones alone and lacks a portion of them. This repertoire shows approximately 100,000 clones, roughly 80% found once; its top ten account for 0.8% to 1%. CDR1 and CDR2 (germline): SGHNT, YYREEE (reference sequence). The V gene end was trimmed by 5 bases and the J gene end by 5 bases; junction bases not matched to a gene: 10. This CDR3 has 15 residues. This specimen consisted of CD4+ T cells from blood, obtained before liver transplant. The rearrangement links TRBV5-4 to TRBJ2-5; 9 positions agree with TRBD2. The sequence derives from a human donor who received a liver transplant. CDR3 sequence reads: CASSLPGLAVETQYF. Written as DNA, the CDR3 is TGTGCCAGCAGTCTACCGGGACTAGCAGTGGAGACCCAGTACTTC.